This TCR beta chain appears in the sequencing data of a study of shared clonotypes between healthy human individuals. Naive CD4+ cells were CD45RA-selected; the remaining cells were memory. The V and J ends lost 5 bases and 5 bases respectively, with 15 bases between them. The CDR3 runs 14 residues. Germline V gene data show CDR1 as MDHEN and CDR2 as SYDVKM. Investigators spread the genomic DNA of each subset evenly over several immunoSEQ plates. Some clones are missing from TCRdb's copy, which holds only in-frame ones; the method was immunoSEQ multiplex PCR. Of roughly 2 million clones in the sample, 95% were seen once.

The chain couples TRBV28 to TRBJ1-1, with unresolved D. Source material: naive CD4+ T cells sorted from blood. Subset meaning: CD45RA+ positively selected. This TCR came from a man aged 18-30 years in good health. This CDR3 is CASSRSALGTEAFF. CDR3 DNA sequence: TGTGCCAGCAGTCGCTCCGCTTTAGGGACTGAAGCTTTCTTT.